This T cell receptor (beta chain) was captured by sequencing in a study of Ad26.COV2.S vaccination and SARS-CoV-2 variants. Some clones are missing from TCRdb's copy, which holds only in-frame ones; the method was immunoSEQ multiplex PCR. The repertoire consists of about 480,000 clones, with roughly 87% occurring once and the leading ten covering about 13%. In germline, CDR1 is MNHEY, CDR2 SMNVEV (reference sequence). V trimming: 6 bases; J trimming: 7 bases; junction bases outside the gene matches: 11. This CDR3 region has 15 residues. The treatment was: some 20 received Ad26.COV2.S at low or high dose, single or two shots; about 5 received placebo; per-sample allocation not given. Sampling was performed 63 days after the first vaccine or placebo injection.

The receptor comes from a person between 18 and 60 years old who received the Ad26.COV2.S COVID-19 vaccine or a placebo. Sequenced here: peripheral blood, sampled in a trial of Ad26.COV2.S vaccine versus placebo. The J gene is TRBJ2-1, the V gene TRBV27, with 8 nucleotides matching TRBD2. DNA of the CDR3: TGTGCCAGCAGAACCGGGTCGCGCGGGAGGAATGAGCAGTTCTTC. This gives the protein CASRTGSRGRNEQFF.